These T cell receptor beta chains were read from a single sample in a study of blood T cell repertoires in COVID-19. The repertoire was sequenced with immunoSEQ multiplex PCR; TCRdb's copy has only in-frame clones and lacks some. The sample records tens of thousands of clones, roughly 80% being singletons. Sequenced sample: peripheral blood. The receptors stem from a woman aged 70-85 years with acute or convalescent COVID-19. CDR3s include the opening cysteine and the closing phenylalanine or tryptophan. The D gene is left open where the match is weak. Clone size is stated in some rows and not others, as once, few, many or a class when expanded.

J: TRBJ2-1
size: NA
D: NA
V: TRBV15
DNA: TGTGCCACCAGCTTGACCTTCGGAGGGCAGTTCTTC
CDR3: CATSLTFGGQFF

J: TRBJ1-2
size: NA
D: NA
V: TRBV6-5
DNA: TGTGCCAGCCAGATGAACTATGGCTACACCTTC
CDR3: CASQMNYGYTF

J: TRBJ2-7
size: NA
D: NA
V: TRBV14
DNA: TGTGCCAGCAGCCAAGCGTCGGGGAGGATATACGAGCAGTACTTC
CDR3: CASSQASGRIYEQYF

J: TRBJ1-1
size: NA
D: NA
V: TRBV4-2
DNA: TGTGCCAGCAGCCAAGGGGACTTGGGGGACACTGAAGCTTTCTTT
CDR3: CASSQGDLGDTEAFF

J: TRBJ2-7
size: NA
D: NA
V: TRBV7-2
DNA: TGTGCCAGCAGCTTAGTTACTAGAAGAGACGAGCAGTACTTC
CDR3: CASSLVTRRDEQYF

J: TRBJ2-5
size: NA
D: TRBD2
V: TRBV6-5
DNA: TGTGCCAGCAGAGATATAGCGGGAGAAGAGACCCAGTACTTC
CDR3: CASRDIAGEETQYF

J: TRBJ2-7
size: NA
D: NA
V: TRBV10-3
DNA: TGTGCCATCAGTGAGGGACAAAGGAAGTACTTC
CDR3: CAISEGQRKYF

J: TRBJ1-5
size: NA
D: TRBD1
V: TRBV6-5
DNA: TGTGCCACGGGAAGAGGGGGCATTAGCAATCAGCCCCAGCATTTT
CDR3: CATGRGGISNQPQHF

J: TRBJ2-7
size: NA
D: TRBD1
V: TRBV5-1
DNA: TGCGCCAGCAGCTTGGGACAGGGAGACGAGCAGTACTTC
CDR3: CASSLGQGDEQYF

J: TRBJ2-1
size: few
D: NA
V: TRBV3-1/TRBV3-2
DNA: TGTGCCAGCAGCCAAGATTTGCGGAATGAGCAGTTCTTC
CDR3: CASSQDLRNEQFF

J: TRBJ1-1
size: NA
D: NA
V: TRBV7-9
DNA: TGTGCCAGCAGCTTCACGGGGAACACTGAAGCTTTCTTT
CDR3: CASSFTGNTEAFF

J: TRBJ1-2
size: NA
D: TRBD1
V: TRBV27
DNA: TGTGCCAGCAGTTCTCTGAGGGGACAGGGGAGAGGCTACACCTTC
CDR3: CASSSLRGQGRGYTF

J: TRBJ2-4
size: NA
D: NA
V: TRBV11-2
DNA: TGTGCCAGCAGCTTAGCAGGGAAAGGAAACATTCAGTACTTC
CDR3: CASSLAGKGNIQYF

J: TRBJ2-5
size: NA
D: NA
V: TRBV5-1
DNA: TGCGCCAGCAGCTTGGGTACAGGGATGTACCAAGAGACCCAGTACTTC
CDR3: CASSLGTGMYQETQYF

J: TRBJ2-1
size: NA
D: NA
V: TRBV10-2
DNA: TGCGCCAGCAGTGAGTCGTTGCTCGCCCTCCCCTACGGGAGTGAGCAGTTCTTC
CDR3: CASSESLLALPYGSEQFF

J: TRBJ1-3
size: NA
D: NA
V: TRBV9
DNA: TGTGCCAGCAGCCCCTCGGGAACACCTCTCTCTGGAAACACCATATATTTT
CDR3: CASSPSGTPLSGNTIYF

J: TRBJ2-5
size: NA
D: TRBD1
V: TRBV19
DNA: TGTGCCAGTAGTAGGGACAGGGGAGGGGAGACCCAGTACTTC
CDR3: CASSRDRGGETQYF

J: TRBJ2-1
size: NA
D: TRBD2
V: TRBV7-9
DNA: TGTGCCAGCAGCTTATCGTACGGGAGGGCGGGGAATGAGCAGTTCTTC
CDR3: CASSLSYGRAGNEQFF

J: TRBJ1-3
size: NA
D: NA
V: TRBV13
DNA: TGTGCCAGCAGCTTAGAACAGGCTTTTGGAAACACCATATATTTT
CDR3: CASSLEQAFGNTIYF

J: TRBJ2-2
size: NA
D: NA
V: TRBV5-4
DNA: TGTGCCAGCAGCCCCACTGGAGGTCCTTACACCGGGGAGCTGTTTTTT
CDR3: CASSPTGGPYTGELFF

J: TRBJ2-5
size: NA
D: TRBD2
V: TRBV5-4
DNA: TGTGCCAGCAGCTTGGGGCTAGCGGGGGGCCAAGAGACCCAGTACTTC
CDR3: CASSLGLAGGQETQYF

J: TRBJ2-1
size: NA
D: NA
V: TRBV5-1
DNA: TGCGCCAGCAGCTTGGACTTTATCTCCTACAATGAGCAGTTCTTC
CDR3: CASSLDFISYNEQFF

J: TRBJ2-1
size: NA
D: NA
V: TRBV24-1
DNA: TGTGCCACCAGGAGACTAGACGGTGAGCAGTTCTTC
CDR3: CATRRLDGEQFF

J: TRBJ2-3
size: NA
D: NA
V: TRBV7-2
DNA: TGTGCCAGCAGCTTAGCGGGGGGGGCAATAGCCACAGATACGCAGTATTTT
CDR3: CASSLAGGAIATDTQYF